Below, 6 T cell receptor beta chains from the same sample are listed, as sequenced in a study of molecular identifiers for immune sequencing clone quantification (dated by TCRdb to 2016 to 2019). The library was obtained by PCR. These reads were obtained on a NextSeq 500. TCRdb handled the public reads itself, with Q25 trimming in fastp and clone calling in MiXCR, and kept productive beta chains. A single entry per CDR3 protein holds the most common genes and DNA from its merged rows. In this sample the table shows 85,000 to 130,000 distinct CDR3 sequences, around a third of which occur a single time. The top ten constitute 4% to 5% of the sample. Material: naive CD8+ T cells from blood, with Jurkat cell RNA spiked in. Reading the label with the study, this specimen's cell subset or site is: FACS-sorted CD8+CD4-CCR7+CD45RA+ naive T cells. The receptors come from a human donor in good health. Some libraries in this study had Jurkat cell RNA spiked in.

This clonotype was detected a few times. The chain links TRBV7-9 to TRBJ2-7, with TRBD1 matching over 7 bases. CDR1 SEHNR and CDR2 FQNEAQ come from the germline V gene (reference sequence). CDR3 size: 14 residues. V lost 1 base to trimming and J lost 4 bases; unmatched junction nucleotides: 4. CDR3 bases: TGTGCCAGCAGCTTAGGGGGACAGATATACGAGCAGTACTTC. Protein product: CASSLGGQIYEQYF.

The chain is built from TRBV25-1 and TRBJ2-7, with D tentatively TRBD2 (5 bases). The ends were cut back, 10 bases at V and 2 bases at J, with 12 bases in the middle. The CDR3 sequence is 12 residues long. CDR1 and CDR2 (germline): MGHDK, SYGVNS. CDR3 residues: CATRTGAYEQYF. The DNA for the CDR3 is TGTGCCACCCGGACCGGGGCCTACGAGCAGTACTTC.

This chain connects TRBV2 to TRBJ2-4; D unresolved. From germline, CDR1 is SNHLY and CDR2 FYNNEI. The V and J ends lost 4 bases and 15 bases respectively, with 16 bases between them. The CDR3 is made up of 12 amino acids. This CDR3 reads CASSVSTEQAYF. CDR3 nucleotides: TGTGCCAGCAGTGTATCTACGGAACAAGCGTACTTC.

As regards this clonotype: Given a much more abundant clone one base away, this may be a read error. This chain links TRBV27 with TRBJ2-3; no clear D gene. Germline CDR1 MNHEY, CDR2 SMNVEV (reference sequence). Trimming took off 11 bases at V and 5 bases at J, with 17 bases between the two ends. The CDR3 has 13 residues. CDR3 protein: CAGYYAEKDTQYF. The CDR3 DNA reads TGTGCCGGCTACTACGCCGAGAAAGATACGCAGTATTTT.

In its sample, this clonotype was seen many times. This chain connects TRBV6-5 to TRBJ1-5, with D perhaps matching TRBD1 (6 bases). CDR3 length: 15 amino acids. V was pared by 5 bases and J by 0 bases, with 11 bases between. Germline loops: CDR1 MNHEY, CDR2 SVGAGI. In DNA, the CDR3 is TGTGCCAGCAGTCCCCAGGGGCTTAGCAATCAGCCCCAGCATTTT. Its translation is CASSPQGLSNQPQHF.

The chain has TRBV9 and TRBJ2-1, with 11 bases lining up with TRBD1. The CDR3 is 14 residues long. V shed 0 bases and J 9 bases; nucleotides not matched to a gene: 2. Germline V CDR1 and CDR2: SGDLS, YYNGEE. DNA of the CDR3: TGTGCCAGCAGCGTAGGGACAGGGGGCGGTGAGCAGTTCTTC. Translated, it gives CASSVGTGGGEQFF.